The 25 T cell receptor beta chains reported below all come from one sample, sequenced in a study of response to subunit inactivated influenza vaccine. TCRdb processed the RT-PCR reads anew with MiXCR; each CDR3 protein has one entry. The profile shows approximately 680,000 distinct CDR3 sequences, less than 20% of them singletons. The material sequenced was PBMCs from blood, taken roughly 12 days after vaccination. The receptors derive from a man aged 45-60 years who received an inactivated influenza vaccine.

This clonotype has ten or more counts. This chain connects TRBV12-3 or TRBV12-4 to TRBJ2-7; no definite D call. This CDR3 comprises 14 residues. V gave up 3 bases and J gave up 0 bases, with 9 bases separating them. Here the CDR3 reads CASSFMGSSYEQYF. For the CDR3, the DNA is TGTGCCAGCAGTTTTATGGGAAGCTCCTACGAGCAGTACTTC.

There are a few counts of this clonotype. V gene TRBV4-3 combines with J gene TRBJ2-3; perhaps D is TRBD1 or TRBD2 (5 bases each). The CDR3 runs 15 residues. Germline V CDR1 and CDR2: LGHNA, YSLEER. Trimming took off 5 bases at V and 1 base at J, with 13 bases between the two ends. CDR3 protein: CASSWDPGRTDTQYF. The CDR3 DNA follows: TGCGCCAGCAGCTGGGACCCGGGGCGCACAGATACGCAGTATTTT.

The chain combines TRBV28 with TRBJ1-1; D remains ambiguous. Germline CDR1 MDHEN, CDR2 SYDVKM. The CDR3 loop spans 13 amino acids. V shed 7 bases and J shed 4 bases, with 13 bases lying between them. Written as DNA, the CDR3 is TGTGCCAGCAACCCTAGACATTTCACTGAAGCTTTCTTT. It translates to CASNPRHFTEAFF. The full variable domain, completed using reference TRBV28 and TRBJ1-1, is DVKVTQSSRYLVKRTGEKVFLECVQDMDHENMFWYRQDPGLGLRLIYFSYDVKMKEKGDIPEGYSVSREKKERFSLILESASTNQTSMYLCASNPRHFTEAFFGQGTRLTVV.

V is TRBV6-1 and J is TRBJ1-6; D is undetermined. The CDR3 consists of 16 residues. CDR1 and CDR2 (germline): MNHNS, SASEGT. V shed 2 bases and J shed 2 bases, with 10 bases lying between them. The CDR3 loop is CASSESGRPYNSPLHF. CDR3 nucleotide sequence: TGTGCCAGCAGTGAAAGCGGCAGACCCTATAATTCACCCCTCCACTTT.

The chain recombines TRBV6-6 with TRBJ2-1; D remains ambiguous. V was shortened by 2 bases and J by 4 bases, with 6 bases between the two germline ends. The CDR3 extends over 13 amino acids. CDR1 and CDR2 (germline): MNHNY, SVGAGI (reference sequence). CDR3 DNA sequence: TGTGCCAGCAGTTACCTTGATTACAATGAGCAGTTCTTC. Translation gives CASSYLDYNEQFF.

The chain recombines TRBV7-2 with TRBJ2-1; D is tentatively TRBD1 or TRBD2 (6 bases each). Germline V gene lookup returns CDR1 SGHTA and CDR2 FQGNSA. This CDR3 contains 16 residues. V lost 1 base and J lost 4, with 14 bases in between. In DNA form, the CDR3 reads TGTGCCAGCAGCTTAGGCTGGGGGGCTCCTTACAATGAGCAGTTCTTC. It translates to CASSLGWGAPYNEQFF. The complete variable domain, with remaining parts taken from reference TRBV7-2 and TRBJ2-1, reads GAGVSQSPSNKVTEKGKDVELRCDPISGHTALYWYRQSLGQGLEFLIYFQGNSAPDKSGLPSDRFSAERTGGSVSTLTIQRTQQEDSAVYLCASSLGWGAPYNEQFFGPGTRLTVL.

This clonotype was detected only a few times. The chain links TRBV7-2 to TRBJ2-3; D ambiguous. CDR1 is SGHTA, CDR2 FQGNSA, per germline. CDR3 length: 13 residues. The ends were cut back, 1 base at V and 7 bases at J, with 9 bases in the middle. CDR3 bases: TGTGCCAGCAGCTTAGTTGCGGCAAATACGCAGTATTTT. Translation gives CASSLVAANTQYF.

The chain combines TRBV7-9 with TRBJ1-3; 7 nucleotides line up with TRBD1. The CDR3 runs 15 residues. From germline, CDR1 is SEHNR and CDR2 FQNEAQ (reference sequence). After removal of 6 bases from V and 7 bases from J, the junction contained 12 bases not matched to a gene. The CDR3: CASRSRTGEGNTIYF. CDR3 DNA sequence: TGTGCCAGCAGATCGAGAACAGGGGAGGGGAACACCATATATTTT.

The V call is TRBV3-1, the J call TRBJ1-5; 7 nucleotides line up with TRBD1. Germline trimming cut 4 bases from V and 4 bases from J; bases unmatched to any gene: 1. Germline assignment: CDR1 LGHDT and CDR2 YNNKEL (reference sequence). The CDR3 sequence is 13 residues long. Written as DNA, the CDR3 is TGTGCCAGCAGCCGGGGACAGAATCAGCCCCAGCATTTT. This encodes CASSRGQNQPQHF.

The chain combines TRBV28 with TRBJ2-7; possible D gene TRBD1, 6 bases. The CDR3 length is 15 residues. V was shortened by 6 bases and J by 5 bases, with 20 bases between the two germline ends. Looked up from germline, CDR1 is MDHEN and CDR2 is SYDVKM. The CDR3 sequence is CASRRTGRFTDEQYF. The CDR3 DNA reads TGTGCCAGCAGGCGTACAGGGCGGTTCACCGACGAGCAGTACTTC.

In this sample, this clonotype turned up a few times. At one end, the junction sequence differs from germline, possibly due to a read error. The chain is built from TRBV7-7 and TRBJ2-1; a weak D match, TRBD2 (6 bases). CDR3 length equals 14 residues. Germline assignment: CDR1 SSHAT and CDR2 FNYEAQ (reference sequence). The CDR3 coding sequence is TGTGCTAGCAGCTTAAGTCTAGGAGGGTATGAGCAGTTCTTC. It is translated as CASSLSLGGYEQFF.

This chain joins TRBV7-6 and TRBJ1-5; D may be TRBD1 (5 bases). The CDR3 totals 14 residues. The germline V and J ends were trimmed by 3 bases and 7 bases, with 13 bases remaining between them. Germline values: CDR1 SGHVS, CDR2 FNYEAQ. CDR3 nucleotide sequence: TGTGCCAGCAGCTTGGGGGGGATTTCACAGCCCCAGCATTTT. Translating gives CASSLGGISQPQHF.

The chain links TRBV7-2 to TRBJ2-7; D might be TRBD2 (6 bases). The CDR3 sequence is 14 residues long. V lost 5 bases, J lost 3 bases, and 14 bases lay in between. Germline loops: CDR1 SGHTA, CDR2 FQGNSA. Here the CDR3 DNA reads TGTGCCAGCAGCCGAAGTCGGGACTTCTACGAGCAGTACTTC. Amino acids: CASSRSRDFYEQYF.

V gene TRBV4-2 combines with J gene TRBJ1-1; D is uncertain. Germline assignment: CDR1 LGHNA and CDR2 YNFKEQ. This CDR3 has 14 residues. V lost 0 bases to trimming and J lost 5 bases, with 10 bases between them. As DNA, the CDR3 is TGTGCCAGCAGCCAAGATCTGGGTGAAACTGAAGCTTTCTTT. Encoded protein: CASSQDLGETEAFF.

The chain is built from TRBV5-1 and TRBJ2-7, with D perhaps TRBD1 (6 bases). V was shortened by 4 bases and J by 4 bases, with 15 bases between the two germline ends. This CDR3 comprises 14 residues. CDR1 and CDR2 from the germline V gene are SGHRS and YFSETQ. In nucleotides, the CDR3 is TGCGCCAGCAGCCTTCAAGGACAGAATTACGAGCAGTACTTC. Amino acid sequence: CASSLQGQNYEQYF.

The rearrangement joins TRBV4-2 to TRBJ2-1; 11 bases match TRBD2. Germline CDR1 LGHNA, CDR2 YNFKEQ. The CDR3 consists of 18 residues. Trimming took 0 bases from V and 6 from J; bases not matched to a gene: 10. CDR3 in amino acids: CASSQDGQTSGIFNEQFF. The CDR3 DNA reads as TGTGCCAGCAGCCAAGATGGGCAGACTAGCGGGATTTTCAATGAGCAGTTCTTC.

This clonotype was counted once. V usage is TRBV7-9 and J usage is TRBJ2-1; D might be TRBD2 (5 bases). Trimming pared 3 bases from V and 8 bases from J, leaving 20 bases between. Germline-derived CDR1 and CDR2 are SEHNR and FQNEAQ (reference sequence). This CDR3 contains 16 residues. CDR3 in DNA: TGTGCCAGCAGCTTTCAAGCCCTTACTAGTCCCGATGAGCAGTTCTTC. Translated, it gives CASSFQALTSPDEQFF.

This clonotype showed up many times. V gene TRBV11-2 combines with J gene TRBJ2-3; TRBD2 might be the D (5 bases). Trimming removed 3 bases at V and 0 bases at J, with 10 bases between. The germline V gene has CDR1 SGHAT and CDR2 FQNNGV. CDR3 length: 15 residues. The CDR3, as DNA: TGTGCCAGCAGCTTCGCGGGCAGAAGCACAGATACGCAGTATTTT. Translation gives CASSFAGRSTDTQYF.

The V gene is TRBV28, the J gene TRBJ1-6, with D maybe TRBD1 (6 bases). The CDR3 spans 19 residues. Germline assignment: CDR1 MDHEN and CDR2 SYDVKM. V was cut by 2 bases and J by 1 base, with 18 bases left in between. The CDR3 DNA reads TGTGCCAGCAGTTTACTAGACAGGTCGCTAAGTTCCTATAATTCACCCCTCCACTTT. It codes for CASSLLDRSLSSYNSPLHF.

The chain carries TRBV25-1 and TRBJ1-1; D remains ambiguous. Deletions cut 6 bases from V and 7 bases from J, with 6 bases between. Germline V gene lookup returns CDR1 MGHDK and CDR2 SYGVNS. This CDR3 has 10 amino acids. The CDR3: CASRRSEAFF. The CDR3 region has the DNA TGTGCCAGCAGAAGGAGTGAAGCTTTCTTT.

This CDR3 is CASSLGLHNEKLFF. The CDR3, as DNA: TGTGCCAGCAGCTTAGGACTACATAATGAAAAACTGTTTTTT. The rearrangement joins TRBV7-2 to TRBJ1-4; D is ambiguous. Trimming removed 1 base from V and 4 bases from J, with 7 bases in between. CDR3 length: 14 residues. Germline V gives CDR1 SGHTA, CDR2 FQGNSA.

This clonotype was picked up a small number of times. This chain joins TRBV9 and TRBJ2-1; no clear D. V was shortened by 0 bases and J by 2 bases, with 12 bases between the two germline ends. This CDR3 region has 16 residues. Per the germline V gene, CDR1 is SGDLS and CDR2 is YYNGEE. CDR3 bases: TGTGCCAGCAGCGTAGTCGGAGTAAATACCTACAATGAGCAGTTCTTC. This codes for CASSVVGVNTYNEQFF.

The chain uses TRBV20-1 and TRBJ1-5, with a tentative D call TRBD1 (6 bases). The CDR3 covers 12 residues. Looked up from germline, CDR1 is DFQATT and CDR2 is SNEGSKA (reference sequence). Trimming took off 6 bases at V and 6 bases at J, with 12 bases between the two ends. For the CDR3, the DNA is TGCAGTGCGAACAGGGATCTTCAGCCCCAGCATTTT. This gives the protein CSANRDLQPQHF.

The chain couples TRBV12-3 or TRBV12-4 to TRBJ2-3; D tentatively fits TRBD1 or TRBD2 (5 bases each). The CDR3 consists of 14 residues. V lost 4 bases and J lost 5, with 13 bases in between. CDR3 sequence: CASSSPWDLDTQYF. CDR3 in DNA: TGTGCCAGCAGTTCCCCCTGGGACCTAGATACGCAGTATTTT.

This clonotype was seen only a few times. J is TRBJ1-5 and V is TRBV7-8; possibly TRBD1 for D (5 bases). The germline CDR1 and CDR2 sequences are SGHVS and FQNEAQ. Deletions cut 1 base from V and 6 bases from J, with 16 bases between. CDR3 length: 16 residues. The CDR3 DNA is TGTGCCAGCAGCTTAGGTTTCAGGGTAAGGAGTCAGCCCCAGCATTTT. Residues: CASSLGFRVRSQPQHF.